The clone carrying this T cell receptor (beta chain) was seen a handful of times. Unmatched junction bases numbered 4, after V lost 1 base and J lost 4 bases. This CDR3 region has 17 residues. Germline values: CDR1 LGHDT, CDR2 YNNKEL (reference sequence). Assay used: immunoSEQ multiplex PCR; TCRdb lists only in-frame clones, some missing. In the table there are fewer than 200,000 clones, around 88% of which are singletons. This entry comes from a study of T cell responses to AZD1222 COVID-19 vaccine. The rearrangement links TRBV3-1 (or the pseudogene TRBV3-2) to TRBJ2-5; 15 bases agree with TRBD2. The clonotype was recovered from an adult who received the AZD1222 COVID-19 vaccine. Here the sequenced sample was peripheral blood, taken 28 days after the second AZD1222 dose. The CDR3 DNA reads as TGTGCCAGCAGCCAAGTCTGGACTAGCGGGGGGGCAGAGACCCAGTACTTC. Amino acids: CASSQVWTSGGAETQYF.